This TCR beta chain appears in the sequencing data of a study of CD8 T cells in ankylosing spondylitis (dated by TCRdb to the late 2010s). The study in broad terms: The study set out to find disease-linked TCR variants by profiling T cell receptor beta repertoires in ankylosing spondylitis patients and healthy donors. The full study cohort was made up of roughly 25 ankylosing spondylitis patients and about a hundred healthy donors. Peripheral blood was sampled, and synovial fluid was also collected from ankylosing spondylitis patients.

This sample was sequenced with an Illumina HiSeq 2500. TCR beta libraries were prepared by quantitative 5'-RACE with molecular barcodes. On the study's bioinformatics: Disease-linked TCR variants were identified with a new computational method built on a probabilistic model of VDJ rearrangement. In TCRdb, the public reads were trimmed at Q25 with fastp and aligned with MiXCR, with productive beta chains retained. Each record represents a unique CDR3 protein, reported with the most common genes and DNA among its rows. The V and J calls shown here were made by TCRdb, not taken from the authors' results. The sample has hundreds of thousands of distinct CDR3 sequences on record, 20% of them singletons. Around 13% of the sample is in the top ten clones. There are 15 amino acids in the CDR3, from cysteine to phenylalanine inclusive. The sequence is cut down to CDR3 DNA, 45 bases in frame from base 1. At the junction V is shortened by 6 bases and J by 3 bases, with 17 bases in between.

This clonotype was counted between two and nine times. This clone's antigen is unknown. Per-nucleotide qualities are absent, and no much larger clonotype sits a single base away. Results the study describes overall, beyond this receptor: Blood from ankylosing spondylitis patients appeared to be characterized by a TCR beta motif made up of fewer than ten highly homologous amino acid variants. Some motif variants had previously been reported in the synovial fluid and blood of reactive arthritis patients, which suggests shared mechanisms of disease initiation. Significant enrichment of the disease-linked clones was reported in matched synovial fluid samples from ankylosing spondylitis patients. The disease-linked clones showed a CD8+ phenotype and occurred at relatively low frequencies in peripheral blood.

The sequenced sample consisted of blood, either unsorted or a sorted T cell fraction (not recorded which). The chain is assembled from TRBV12-3 or TRBV12-4 and TRBJ1-1; the D gene is perhaps TRBD1, on 6 matching bases. The clonotype originates from a male donor with ankylosing spondylitis or in good health (not recorded which). The DNA sequence reads TGTGCCAGCAGCTTCCCCGGGGGCGCCCACACTGAAGCTTTCTTT. Its amino acids are CASSFPGGAHTEAFF.